One and the same sample provided the 4 T cell receptor beta chains below, sequenced in a study of regulatory T cells in long-lasting Graves disease. Time point given: newly diagnosed GD, antithyroid drugs for less than 3 months. TCR sequences were obtained from RNA taken from PBMCs. To make TCR beta libraries, researchers used iRepertoire HTBI primers and Arm-PCR of CDR3 regions. Each CDR3 protein gets one entry after TCRdb re-called the multiplex PCR reads with MiXCR. Of around 500,000 distinct CDR3 sequences listed, roughly a sixth were seen once; the top ten hold roughly 25%. This sample also appeared in a second study, on T cells in Graves' hyperthyroidism and ophthalmopathy.

The sample in question was peripheral blood mononuclear cells (PBMCs), obtained at new diagnosis, from a patient treated with antithyroid drugs. The source of these receptors is a woman between 40 and 65 years old with Graves disease.

This clonotype showed up just a few times. This chain uses TRBV6-6 with TRBJ2-2; 8 positions match TRBD2. CDR1 MNHNY and CDR2 SVGAGI come from the germline V gene (reference sequence). CDR3 length equals 18 residues. Trimming took 0 bases from V and 0 from J; bases not matched to a gene: 6. The chain's CDR3 is CASSYSVVAGTNTGELFF. The CDR3 DNA is TGTGCCAGCAGTTACTCGGTGGTAGCGGGGACGAACACCGGGGAGCTGTTTTTT.

J is TRBJ2-5 and V is TRBV5-1; D not certain. The CDR3 consists of 13 residues. Germline-derived CDR1 and CDR2 are SGHRS and YFSETQ. The V gene lost 0 bases and the J gene lost 4 bases, with 7 bases spanning the gap. CDR3 nucleotide sequence: TGCGCCAGCAGCTTGGATTGGTTAGAGACCCAGTACTTC. The encoded protein is CASSLDWLETQYF. Looking up the rest from reference TRBV5-1 and TRBJ2-5 gives the full variable domain: KAGVTQTPRYLIKTRGQQVTLSCSPISGHRSVSWYQQTPGQGLQFLFEYFSETQRNKGNFPGRFSGRQFSNSRSEMNVSTLELGDSALYLCASSLDWLETQYFGPGTRLLVL.

This clonotype was counted a few times. The chain combines TRBV20-1 with TRBJ2-7; D is undetermined. In germline, CDR1 is DFQATT, CDR2 SNEGSKA (reference sequence). The CDR3 has 12 amino acids. Deletions cut 3 bases from V and 1 base from J, with 7 bases between. The CDR3 spells CSASKGSYEQYF. CDR3 nucleotide sequence: TGCAGTGCTAGCAAGGGTTCCTACGAGCAGTACTTC.

The CDR3 loop is CASSSSPDRGRGYTF. The CDR3 DNA sequence: TGTGCCAGCAGTTCCTCCCCGGACAGGGGGCGCGGCTACACCTTC. The V and J genes are TRBV28 and TRBJ1-2; 11 nucleotides agree with TRBD1. Trimming at V came to 4 bases and at J to 8 bases, leaving 9 bases not matched to a gene. This CDR3 spans 15 amino acids. The germline V gene encodes CDR1 MDHEN and CDR2 SYDVKM.